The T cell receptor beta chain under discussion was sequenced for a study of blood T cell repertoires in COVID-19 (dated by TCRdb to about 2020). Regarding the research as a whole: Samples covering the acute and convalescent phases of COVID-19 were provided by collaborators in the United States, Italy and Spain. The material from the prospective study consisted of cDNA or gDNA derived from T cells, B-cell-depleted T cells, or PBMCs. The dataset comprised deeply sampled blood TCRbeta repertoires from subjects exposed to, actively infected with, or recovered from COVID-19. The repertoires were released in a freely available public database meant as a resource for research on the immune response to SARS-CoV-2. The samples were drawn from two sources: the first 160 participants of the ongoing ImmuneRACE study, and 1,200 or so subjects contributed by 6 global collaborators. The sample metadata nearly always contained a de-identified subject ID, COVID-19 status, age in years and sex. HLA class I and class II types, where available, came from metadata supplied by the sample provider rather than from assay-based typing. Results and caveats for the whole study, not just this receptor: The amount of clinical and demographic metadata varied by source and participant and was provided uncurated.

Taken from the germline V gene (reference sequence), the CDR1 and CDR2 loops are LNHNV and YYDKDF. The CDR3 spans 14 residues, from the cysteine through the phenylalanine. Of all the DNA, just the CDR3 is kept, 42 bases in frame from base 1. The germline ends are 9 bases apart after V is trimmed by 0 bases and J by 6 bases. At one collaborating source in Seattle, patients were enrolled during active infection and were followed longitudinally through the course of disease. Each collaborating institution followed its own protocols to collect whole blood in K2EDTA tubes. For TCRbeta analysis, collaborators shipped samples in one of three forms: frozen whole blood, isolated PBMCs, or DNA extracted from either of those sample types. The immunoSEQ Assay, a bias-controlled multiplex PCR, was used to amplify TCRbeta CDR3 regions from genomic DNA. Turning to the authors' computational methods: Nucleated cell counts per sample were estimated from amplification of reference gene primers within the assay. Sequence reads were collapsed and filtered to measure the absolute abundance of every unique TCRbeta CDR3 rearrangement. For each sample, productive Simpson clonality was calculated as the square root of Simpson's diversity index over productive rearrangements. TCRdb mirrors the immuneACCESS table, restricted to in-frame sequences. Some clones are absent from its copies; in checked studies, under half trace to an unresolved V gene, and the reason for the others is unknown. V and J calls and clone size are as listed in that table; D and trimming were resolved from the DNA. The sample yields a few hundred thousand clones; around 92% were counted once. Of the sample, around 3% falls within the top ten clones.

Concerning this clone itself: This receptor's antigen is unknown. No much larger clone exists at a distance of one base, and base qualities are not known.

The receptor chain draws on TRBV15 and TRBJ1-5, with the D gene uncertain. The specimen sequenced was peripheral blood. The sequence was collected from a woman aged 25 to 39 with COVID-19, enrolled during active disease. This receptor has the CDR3 CATSRDDLGQPQHF. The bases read TGTGCCACCAGCAGAGACGACTTAGGTCAGCCCCAGCATTTT.